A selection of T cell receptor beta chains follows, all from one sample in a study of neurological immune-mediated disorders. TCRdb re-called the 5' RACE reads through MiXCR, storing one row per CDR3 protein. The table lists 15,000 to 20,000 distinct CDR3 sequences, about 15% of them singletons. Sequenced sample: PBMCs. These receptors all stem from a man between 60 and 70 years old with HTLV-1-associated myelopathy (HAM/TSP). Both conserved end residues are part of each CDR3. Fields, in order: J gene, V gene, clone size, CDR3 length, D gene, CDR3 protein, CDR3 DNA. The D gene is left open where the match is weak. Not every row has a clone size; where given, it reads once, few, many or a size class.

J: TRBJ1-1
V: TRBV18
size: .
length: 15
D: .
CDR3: CASSLGGPSNTEAFF
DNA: TGTGCCAGCTCCCTGGGGGGTCCTAGTAACACTGAAGCTTTCTTT

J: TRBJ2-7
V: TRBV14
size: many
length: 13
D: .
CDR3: CASSRIGVDEQYF
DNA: TGTGCCAGCAGCCGGATAGGCGTCGACGAGCAGTACTTC

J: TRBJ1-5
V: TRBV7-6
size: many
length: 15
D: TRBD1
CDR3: CASSLWDSHNQPQHF
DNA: TGTGCCAGCAGCTTATGGGACAGCCACAATCAGCCCCAGCATTTT

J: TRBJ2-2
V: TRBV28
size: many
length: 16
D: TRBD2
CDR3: CASSPTSGGAKGELFF
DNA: TGTGCCAGCAGTCCGACTAGCGGGGGGGCTAAAGGGGAGCTGTTTTTT

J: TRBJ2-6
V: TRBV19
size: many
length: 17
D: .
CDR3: CASRLPGPNSGANVLTF
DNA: TGTGCCAGTAGACTGCCGGGACCGAACTCTGGGGCCAACGTCCTGACTTTC

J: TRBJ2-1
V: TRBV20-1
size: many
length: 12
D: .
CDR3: CSARASANEQFF
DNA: TGCAGTGCTAGGGCATCGGCCAATGAGCAGTTCTTC

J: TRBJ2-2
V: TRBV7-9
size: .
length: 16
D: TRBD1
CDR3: CAISRTTGVNTGELFF
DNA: TGTGCCATCAGCCGGACGACAGGGGTGAACACCGGGGAGCTGTTTTTT

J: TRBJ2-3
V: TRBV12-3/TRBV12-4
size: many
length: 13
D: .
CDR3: CASRSKGADTQYF
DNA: TGTGCCAGCAGGTCAAAAGGGGCAGATACGCAGTATTTT

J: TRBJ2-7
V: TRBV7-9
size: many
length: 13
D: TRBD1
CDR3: CASVRDRGLEQYF
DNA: TGTGCCAGTGTCCGGGACAGGGGTCTCGAGCAGTACTTC

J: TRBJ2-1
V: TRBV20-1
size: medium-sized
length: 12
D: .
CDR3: CSARVVYNEQFF
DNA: TGCAGTGCTAGAGTAGTGTACAATGAGCAGTTCTTC

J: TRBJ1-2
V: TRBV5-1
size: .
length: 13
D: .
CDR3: CASSRERDGGNTF
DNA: TGCGCCAGCAGCAGAGAACGGGACGGAGGGAACACCTTC

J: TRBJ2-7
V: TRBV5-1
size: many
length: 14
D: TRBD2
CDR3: CASSTSGGAYEQYF
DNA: TGCGCCAGCAGTACTAGCGGGGGGGCGTACGAGCAGTACTTC

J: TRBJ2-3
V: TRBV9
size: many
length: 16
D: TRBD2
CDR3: CASSVDNGGSTDTQYF
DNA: TGTGCCAGCAGCGTAGACAACGGGGGGAGCACAGATACGCAGTATTTT

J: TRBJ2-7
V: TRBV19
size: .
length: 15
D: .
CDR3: CASSAERGPGGEQYF
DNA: TGTGCCAGTAGTGCCGAGAGGGGGCCCGGAGGGGAGCAGTACTTC

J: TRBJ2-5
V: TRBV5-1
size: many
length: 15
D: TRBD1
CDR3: CASSGQGALVETQYF
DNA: TGCGCCAGTTCGGGACAGGGGGCTTTGGTAGAGACCCAGTACTTC

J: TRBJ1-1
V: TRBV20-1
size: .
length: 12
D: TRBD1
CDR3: CSSRQGASEAFF
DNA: TGCAGTTCGAGACAGGGGGCCTCCGAAGCTTTCTTT

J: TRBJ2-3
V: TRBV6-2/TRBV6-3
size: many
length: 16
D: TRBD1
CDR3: CASSYYRDRGKDTQYF
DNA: TGTGCCAGCAGTTACTACCGGGACAGGGGTAAAGATACGCAGTATTTT

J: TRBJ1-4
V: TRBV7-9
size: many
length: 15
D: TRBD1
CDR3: CASSPQTGISEKLFF
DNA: TGTGCCAGCAGCCCCCAGACAGGGATCAGTGAAAAACTGTTTTTT